These 28 T cell receptor beta chains share one sample of origin, sequenced in a study of blood T cell repertoires in COVID-19. TCRdb's copy holds only in-frame clones and misses some; the assay was immunoSEQ multiplex PCR. Here the sample spans 350,000 to 450,000 clones, more than 70% being singletons. The specimen sequenced was peripheral blood. The receptors shown here come from a man between 35 and 55 years old with acute or convalescent COVID-19.

The chain combines TRBV19 with TRBJ2-1; 11 positions agree with TRBD1. Germline V gene data show CDR1 as LNHDA and CDR2 as SQIVND (reference sequence). With V trimmed by 6 bases and J by 3 bases, 7 bases remained unmatched. The CDR3 runs to 16 residues. CDR3 region: CASRKRGTGGYNEQFF. The CDR3 DNA reads TGTGCCAGTAGAAAGAGAGGGACAGGGGGCTACAATGAGCAGTTCTTC.

This chain links TRBV28 with TRBJ1-2, with 8 bases lining up with TRBD1. The CDR3 totals 14 residues. Per germline, CDR1 MDHEN and CDR2 SYDVKM. Losses at the gene ends were 10 bases for V and 4 bases for J; bases not matched to a gene: 11. In nucleotides, the CDR3 is TGTGCCATCCTCCCGCCAGGGGGCGTCTATGGCTACACCTTC. This codes for CAILPPGGVYGYTF.

The chain is built from TRBV12-5 and TRBJ2-2; tentative D call: TRBD1 (6 bases). CDR3 length equals 14 residues. CDR1 and CDR2 (germline): LGHNT, FRNRAP. The germline V and J ends were trimmed by 2 bases and 6 bases, with 10 bases remaining between them. The DNA for the CDR3 is TGTGCTAGTGGTTTGTGGGGGCAGTCCGGGGAGCTGTTTTTT. As protein: CASGLWGQSGELFF.

The chain combines TRBV12-3 or TRBV12-4 with TRBJ2-1, with 9 bases matching TRBD1. The CDR3 covers 13 residues. V gave up 6 bases and J gave up 5 bases; unmatched junction bases: 2. CDR3 residues: CASRDRGNNEQFF. As DNA, the CDR3 is TGTGCCAGCAGGGACAGGGGTAACAATGAGCAGTTCTTC.

The CDR3 DNA is TGTGCCAGCAGTTTAGGCTCGCAGGGGGGACCGGGGGAGCTGTTTTTT. Its translation: CASSLGSQGGPGELFF. This chain joins TRBV28 and TRBJ2-2, with D maybe TRBD1 (7 bases). CDR1 is MDHEN, CDR2 SYDVKM, per germline. The CDR3 runs to 16 residues. V gave up 2 bases and J gave up 8 bases, with 18 bases separating them.

The gene calls are TRBV4-1 and TRBJ2-1; 7 nucleotides line up with TRBD2. The CDR3 covers 15 residues. Losses at the gene ends were 2 bases for V and 5 bases for J; bases not matched to a gene: 6. Germline CDR1 reads MGHRA; CDR2 reads YSYEKL. The CDR3 protein is CASSQIGAGDNEQFF. The CDR3 DNA reads as TGCGCCAGCAGCCAAATTGGTGCGGGGGACAATGAGCAGTTCTTC.

This clone has just one count. V gene TRBV7-2 combines with J gene TRBJ2-4, with 11 bases fitting TRBD2. This CDR3 has 18 amino acids. CDR1 SGHTA and CDR2 FQGNSA come from the germline V gene. V was clipped by 5 bases and J by 3 bases; unmatched bases: 12. CDR3 nucleotide sequence: TGTGCCAGCAGCACGGGACTAGCGGTCCTGGGTGGCAAAAACATTCAGTACTTC. Its translation is CASSTGLAVLGGKNIQYF.

This sequence joins TRBV27 and TRBJ1-3; maybe TRBD1 (6 bases). The CDR3 covers 14 residues. V was clipped by 10 bases and J by 10 bases, with 23 bases between them. Germline V CDR1 and CDR2: MNHEY, SMNVEV (reference sequence). The CDR3 protein is CATTRDNPIRTIYF. CDR3 in DNA: TGTGCCACAACCCGGGACAACCCAATCCGTACCATATATTTT.

J is TRBJ2-1 and V is TRBV6-2 or TRBV6-3; D is unresolved. This CDR3 region has 14 residues. Germline V gives CDR1 MNHEY, CDR2 SVGEGT. Trimming pared 0 bases from V and 6 bases from J, leaving 9 bases between. DNA of the CDR3: TGTGCCAGCAGTTACTCCCTCTCGTCCAATGAGCAGTTCTTC. This encodes CASSYSLSSNEQFF.

This clone was counted between two and nine times. The rearrangement links TRBV6-5 to TRBJ2-3; 9 bases agree with TRBD1. Germline values: CDR1 MNHEY, CDR2 SVGAGI. This CDR3 spans 13 amino acids. V was pared by 11 bases and J by 3 bases, with 6 bases of the junction left unmatched. In nucleotides, the CDR3 is TGTGCCGCTAAAGGACAGGGGACAGATACGCAGTATTTT. Translating it yields CAAKGQGTDTQYF.

The chain has TRBV27 and TRBJ2-1; tentative D call: TRBD2 (5 bases). CDR3 length: 12 amino acids. The V gene lost 4 bases and the J gene lost 7 bases, with 8 bases spanning the gap. Germline V gene data show CDR1 as MNHEY and CDR2 as SMNVEV (reference sequence). This chain's CDR3 is CASSSRGNEQFF. CDR3 DNA: TGTGCCAGCAGTTCCCGAGGGAATGAGCAGTTCTTC.

This chain joins TRBV7-2 and TRBJ2-7; D is possibly TRBD2 (5 bases). Trimming cost V 6 bases and J 2 bases, with 11 bases left between them. This CDR3 is built from 13 residues. Germline CDR1 reads SGHTA; CDR2 reads FQGNSA. CDR3 residues: CASRGDITYEQYF. CDR3 bases: TGTGCCAGCAGGGGAGACATTACCTACGAGCAGTACTTC. Supplemented by reference TRBV7-2 and TRBJ2-7, the full variable domain reads GAGVSQSPSNKVTEKGKDVELRCDPISGHTALYWYRQSLGQGLEFLIYFQGNSAPDKSGLPSDRFSAERTGGSVSTLTIQRTQQEDSAVYLCASRGDITYEQYFGPGTRLTVT.

This chain uses TRBV7-3 with TRBJ1-3, with D maybe TRBD1 (6 bases). V shed 5 bases and J shed 1 base, with 12 bases lying between them. This CDR3 region has 15 residues. From germline, CDR1 is SGHTA and CDR2 FQGTGA. The CDR3 region is CASSASGVSGNTIYF. CDR3 bases: TGTGCCAGCAGCGCTTCAGGGGTTTCTGGAAACACCATATATTTT. The complete variable domain, with remaining parts taken from reference TRBV7-3 and TRBJ1-3, reads GAGVSQTPSNKVTEKGKYVELRCDPISGHTALYWYRQSLGQGPEFLIYFQGTGAADDSGLPNDRFFAVRPEGSVSTLKIQRTERGDSAVYLCASSASGVSGNTIYFGEGSWLTVV.

V gene TRBV6-1 combines with J gene TRBJ2-3, with 15 bases fitting TRBD2. Trimming cost V 0 bases and J 1 base; bases outside gene matches: 8. Germline values: CDR1 MNHNS, CDR2 SASEGT. The CDR3 contains 20 residues. The CDR3 DNA sequence: TGTGCCAGCAGTGAAGCGCGGACTAGCGGGAGGGCCATGGGCACAGATACGCAGTATTTT. Its protein is CASSEARTSGRAMGTDTQYF.

In its sample, this clone was seen once. The genes are TRBV24-1 and TRBJ1-5, with TRBD1 as a possible D gene (5 bases). Germline V gives CDR1 KGHDR, CDR2 SFDVKD. The CDR3 has 12 residues. Trimming cost V 4 bases and J 5 bases, with 5 bases left between them. The CDR3: CATSEGHQPQHF. In DNA, the CDR3 is TGTGCCACCAGTGAGGGGCATCAGCCCCAGCATTTT.

This chain connects TRBV6-5 to TRBJ1-2, with D perhaps matching TRBD1 (6 bases). CDR3 length: 14 amino acids. Trimming removed 6 bases at V and 4 bases at J, with 15 bases between. Germline-derived CDR1 and CDR2 are MNHEY and SVGAGI. CDR3 in amino acids: CASRQTGSAYGYTF. As DNA, the CDR3 is TGTGCCAGCAGACAAACAGGGAGTGCCTATGGCTACACCTTC.

This sequence joins TRBV28 and TRBJ2-1; TRBD1 matches at 7 bases. Germline CDR1 MDHEN, CDR2 SYDVKM. V dropped 8 bases and J dropped 5; count of bases not matched to a gene: 15. CDR3 size: 16 residues. This CDR3 reads CASETPETGSNNEQFF. As DNA, the CDR3 is TGTGCCAGCGAAACCCCTGAGACAGGGAGTAACAATGAGCAGTTCTTC. Full variable domain (rest looked up from reference TRBV28 and TRBJ2-1): DVKVTQSSRYLVKRTGEKVFLECVQDMDHENMFWYRQDPGLGLRLIYFSYDVKMKEKGDIPEGYSVSREKKERFSLILESASTNQTSMYLCASETPETGSNNEQFFGPGTRLTVL.

The CDR3 sequence is CASSVDRASEQYF. In nucleotides, the CDR3 is TGTGCCAGCAGCGTCGACAGGGCGTCCGAGCAGTACTTC. The rearrangement links TRBV2 to TRBJ2-7; the match to TRBD1 covers 7 bases. Trimming at V came to 6 bases and at J to 6 bases, leaving 8 bases not matched to a gene. The germline CDR1 and CDR2 sequences are SNHLY and FYNNEI. This CDR3 comprises 13 residues.

The chain employs TRBV5-5 and TRBJ1-5; 7 nucleotides line up with TRBD1. Germline CDR1 and CDR2: SGHKS and YYEKEE (reference sequence). V gave up 4 bases and J gave up 7 bases; unmatched junction bases: 5. The CDR3 consists of 13 residues. For the CDR3, the DNA is TGTGCCAGCAGCGGGACAGTTGAGCAGCCCCAGCATTTT. As protein: CASSGTVEQPQHF. The full variable domain, with the rest looked up from reference TRBV5-5 and TRBJ1-5, is DAGVTQSPTHLIKTRGQQVTLRCSPISGHKSVSWYQQVLGQGPQFIFQYYEKEERGRGNFPDRFSARQFPNYSSELNVNALLLGDSALYLCASSGTVEQPQHFGDGTRLSIL.

V gene TRBV3-1 (or the pseudogene TRBV3-2) combines with J gene TRBJ1-3; D uncertain. V was shortened by 0 bases and J by 0 bases, with 6 bases between the two germline ends. The V gene's germline CDR1 is LGHDT and CDR2 YNNKEL (reference sequence). This CDR3 is 15 amino acids long. CDR3: CASSQDWLSGNTIYF. In DNA form, the CDR3 reads TGTGCCAGCAGCCAAGATTGGCTCTCTGGAAACACCATATATTTT.

The genes are TRBV30 and TRBJ1-1; 9 bases align to TRBD1. Germline V gene data show CDR1 as GTSNPN and CDR2 as SVGIG (reference sequence). The J segment lost 5 bases and the V segment lost 1 base, leaving 5 bases of the junction unmatched. This CDR3 is 14 amino acids long. CDR3 nucleotides: TGTGCCTGGAGTGGGACAGGGGCAAGGACTGAAGCTTTCTTT. Translating gives CAWSGTGARTEAFF.

This clone was seen only once. J is TRBJ2-1 and V is TRBV28; the match to TRBD2 covers 12 bases. Germline CDR1 and CDR2: MDHEN and SYDVKM. The CDR3 runs to 17 residues. V was pared by 6 bases and J by 1 base, with 7 bases of the junction left unmatched. The CDR3 DNA reads as TGTGCCAGCAGGTTAACTAGCGGGAGGTTTTCCTACAATGAGCAGTTCTTC. Translation gives CASRLTSGRFSYNEQFF.

The genes are TRBV25-1 and TRBJ1-2, with TRBD1 matching over 7 bases. The CDR3 consists of 15 residues. Trimming cost V 2 bases and J 9 bases; bases outside gene matches: 12. In germline, CDR1 is MGHDK, CDR2 SYGVNS. Written as DNA, the CDR3 is TGTGCCAGCAGTGAACCCCTCTCCAGGGGGTCAAGCTACACCTTC. Amino acid sequence: CASSEPLSRGSSYTF.

The count of this clone is one. The rearrangement joins TRBV14 to TRBJ2-3; D perhaps matches TRBD2 (6 bases). This CDR3 has 14 residues. The V end was cut by 4 bases, the J end by 0 bases, with 8 bases between. Germline assignment: CDR1 SGHDN and CDR2 FVKESK. This chain's CDR3 is CASSRGLSTDTQYF. CDR3 DNA sequence: TGTGCCAGCAGCCGGGGACTTAGCACAGATACGCAGTATTTT.

The V gene is TRBV4-1, the J gene TRBJ1-1, with D perhaps TRBD1 (6 bases). V shed 1 base and J shed 6 bases, with 15 bases lying between them. The CDR3 sequence is 15 residues long. Per germline, CDR1 MGHRA and CDR2 YSYEKL. CDR3 in amino acids: CASSQGRGGSSEAFF. Here the CDR3 DNA reads TGCGCCAGCAGCCAAGGTAGAGGGGGTTCATCTGAAGCTTTCTTT.

This clone came up a few times. This rearrangement joins TRBV7-3 to TRBJ2-1; 9 bases agree with TRBD2. The CDR3 has 15 residues. Germline V gene lookup returns CDR1 SGHTA and CDR2 FQGTGA. V dropped 5 bases and J dropped 6; count of bases not matched to a gene: 8. The CDR3 loop reads CASSPNSGGFNEQFF. The DNA for the CDR3 is TGTGCCAGCAGCCCCAACAGCGGGGGGTTCAATGAGCAGTTCTTC.

This clone was detected once. The chain couples TRBV28 to TRBJ1-3, with D possibly matching TRBD1 (6 bases). The germline V gene has CDR1 MDHEN and CDR2 SYDVKM. Trimming removed 6 bases from V and 0 bases from J, with 9 bases in between. There are 14 residues in the CDR3. The CDR3 DNA sequence: TGTGCCAGCAGCACAGGGACCTCTGGAAACACCATATATTTT. This codes for CASSTGTSGNTIYF.

V usage is TRBV6-2 or TRBV6-3 and J usage is TRBJ2-3; the D gene is possibly TRBD2 (5 bases). Germline V gene sequence: CDR1 MNHEY, CDR2 SVGEGT. The CDR3 covers 14 residues. V lost 2 bases and J 4 bases, leaving 10 bases between the germline ends. The CDR3 here is CASSYNGMADTQYF. In nucleotides, the CDR3 is TGTGCCAGCAGTTACAACGGGATGGCAGATACGCAGTATTTT.